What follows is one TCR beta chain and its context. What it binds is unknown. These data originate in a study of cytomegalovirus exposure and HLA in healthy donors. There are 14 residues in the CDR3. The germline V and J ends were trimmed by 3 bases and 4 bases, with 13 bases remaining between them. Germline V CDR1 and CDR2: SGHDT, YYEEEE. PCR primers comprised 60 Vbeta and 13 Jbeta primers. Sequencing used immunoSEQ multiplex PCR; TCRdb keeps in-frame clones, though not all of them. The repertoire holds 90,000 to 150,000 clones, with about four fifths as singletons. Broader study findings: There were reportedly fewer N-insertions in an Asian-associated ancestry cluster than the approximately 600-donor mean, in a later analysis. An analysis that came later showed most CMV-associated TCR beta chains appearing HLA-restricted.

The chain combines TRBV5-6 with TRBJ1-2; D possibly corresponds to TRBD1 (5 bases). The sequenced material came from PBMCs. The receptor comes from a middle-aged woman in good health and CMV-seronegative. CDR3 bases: TGTGCCAGCAGCTCCGGGCAGACAGTCTATGGCTACACCTTC. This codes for CASSSGQTVYGYTF.